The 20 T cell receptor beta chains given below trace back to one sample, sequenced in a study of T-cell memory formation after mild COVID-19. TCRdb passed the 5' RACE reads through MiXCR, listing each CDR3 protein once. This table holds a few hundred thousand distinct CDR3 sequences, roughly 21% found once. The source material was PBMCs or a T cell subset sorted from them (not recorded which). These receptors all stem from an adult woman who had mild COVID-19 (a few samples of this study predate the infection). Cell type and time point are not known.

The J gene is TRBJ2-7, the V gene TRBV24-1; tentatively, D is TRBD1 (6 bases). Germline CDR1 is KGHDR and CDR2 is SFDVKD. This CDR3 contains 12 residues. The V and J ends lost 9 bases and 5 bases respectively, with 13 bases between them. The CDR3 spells CATSGGPDEQYF. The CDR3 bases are TGTGCCACCTCTGGGGGCCCGGACGAGCAGTACTTC.

CDR3 sequence (DNA): TGTGCCTGGAGTGGGACAGGTCAAGAGACCCAGTACTTC. Translating gives CAWSGTGQETQYF. The V call is TRBV30, the J call TRBJ2-5; 7 nucleotides line up with TRBD1. Germline V lookup: CDR1 GTSNPN, CDR2 SVGIG (reference sequence). CDR3 length: 13 residues. With V trimmed by 1 base and J by 2 bases, 1 base remained unmatched.

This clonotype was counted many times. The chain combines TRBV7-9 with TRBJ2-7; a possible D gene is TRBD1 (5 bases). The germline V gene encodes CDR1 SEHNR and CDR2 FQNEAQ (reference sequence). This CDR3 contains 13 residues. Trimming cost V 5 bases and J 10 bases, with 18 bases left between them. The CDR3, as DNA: TGTGCCAGCAGCCCCAGACAGTCCCACCCCCAGTACTTC. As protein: CASSPRQSHPQYF.

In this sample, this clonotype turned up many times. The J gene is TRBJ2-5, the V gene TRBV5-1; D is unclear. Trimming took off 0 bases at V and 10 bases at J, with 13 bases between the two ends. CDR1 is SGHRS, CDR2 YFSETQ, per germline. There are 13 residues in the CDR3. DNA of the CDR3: TGCGCCAGCAGCTTGGCCCCGCGGCAGTTCCAGTACTTC. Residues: CASSLAPRQFQYF. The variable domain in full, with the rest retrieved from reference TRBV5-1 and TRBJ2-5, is KAGVTQTPRYLIKTRGQQVTLSCSPISGHRSVSWYQQTPGQGLQFLFEYFSETQRNKGNFPGRFSGRQFSNSRSEMNVSTLELGDSALYLCASSLAPRQFQYFGPGTRLLVL.

The CDR3 sequence is CASSVGASGITDTQYF. The CDR3 coding sequence is TGTGCCAGCAGCGTAGGAGCTAGCGGGATCACAGATACGCAGTATTTT. The chain carries TRBV9 and TRBJ2-3, with 9 bases identical to TRBD2. The CDR3 length is 16 residues. Germline V gene sequence: CDR1 SGDLS, CDR2 YYNGEE. Losses at the gene ends were 0 bases for V and 2 bases for J; bases not matched to a gene: 4. Full variable domain (outside the CDR3, taken from reference TRBV9 and TRBJ2-3): DSGVTQTPKHLITATGQRVTLRCSPRSGDLSVYWYQQSLDQGLQFLIQYYNGEERAKGNILERFSAQQFPDLHSELNLSSLELGDSALYFCASSVGASGITDTQYFGPGTRLTVL.

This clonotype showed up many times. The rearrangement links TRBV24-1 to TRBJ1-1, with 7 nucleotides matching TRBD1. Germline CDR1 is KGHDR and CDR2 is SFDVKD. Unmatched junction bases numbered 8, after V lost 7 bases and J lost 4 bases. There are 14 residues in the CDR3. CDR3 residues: CATRGGGPGTEAFF. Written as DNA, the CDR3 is TGTGCCACCAGAGGGGGCGGGCCGGGCACTGAAGCTTTCTTT.

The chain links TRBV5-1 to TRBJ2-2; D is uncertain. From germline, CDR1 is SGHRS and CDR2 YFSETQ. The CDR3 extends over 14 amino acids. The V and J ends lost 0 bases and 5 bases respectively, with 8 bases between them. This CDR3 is CASSLAVLTGELFF. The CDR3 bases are TGCGCCAGCAGCTTGGCGGTGCTTACCGGGGAGCTGTTTTTT.

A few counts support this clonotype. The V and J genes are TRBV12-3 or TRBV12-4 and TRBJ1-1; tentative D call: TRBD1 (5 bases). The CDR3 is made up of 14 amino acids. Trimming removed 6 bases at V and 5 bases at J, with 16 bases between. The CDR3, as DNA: TGTGCCAGCAGCCCGAGGGGAGGGGAAACTGAAGCTTTCTTT. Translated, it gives CASSPRGGETEAFF.

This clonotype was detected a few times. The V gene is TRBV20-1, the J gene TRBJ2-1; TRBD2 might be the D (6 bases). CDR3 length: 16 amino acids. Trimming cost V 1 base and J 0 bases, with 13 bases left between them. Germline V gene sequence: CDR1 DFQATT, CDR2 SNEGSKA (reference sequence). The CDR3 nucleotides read TGCAGTGCTAGAGGCCGGGACTCCGCCTCCTACAATGAGCAGTTCTTC. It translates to CSARGRDSASYNEQFF.

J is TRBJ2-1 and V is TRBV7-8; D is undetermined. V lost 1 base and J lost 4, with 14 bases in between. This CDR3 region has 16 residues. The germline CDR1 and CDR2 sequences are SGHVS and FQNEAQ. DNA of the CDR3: TGTGCCAGCAGCTTAGTTGCCTTATTATTGTACAATGAGCAGTTCTTC. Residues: CASSLVALLLYNEQFF.

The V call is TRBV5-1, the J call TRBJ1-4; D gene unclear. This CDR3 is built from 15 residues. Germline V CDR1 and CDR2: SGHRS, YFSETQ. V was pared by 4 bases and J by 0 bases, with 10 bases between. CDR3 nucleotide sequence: TGCGCCAGCAGCAGCTGGGATACAACTAATGAAAAACTGTTTTTT. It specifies CASSSWDTTNEKLFF.

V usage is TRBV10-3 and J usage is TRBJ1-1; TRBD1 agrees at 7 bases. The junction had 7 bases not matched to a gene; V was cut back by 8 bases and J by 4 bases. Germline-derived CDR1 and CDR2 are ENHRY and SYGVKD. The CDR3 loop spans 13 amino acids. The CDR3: CAIQRDSGTEAFF. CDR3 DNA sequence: TGTGCCATCCAAAGGGACAGCGGCACTGAAGCTTTCTTT.

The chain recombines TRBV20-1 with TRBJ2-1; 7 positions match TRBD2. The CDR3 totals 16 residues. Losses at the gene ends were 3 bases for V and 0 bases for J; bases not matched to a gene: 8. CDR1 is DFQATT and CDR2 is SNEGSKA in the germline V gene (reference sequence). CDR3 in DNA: TGCAGTGCTAGCCCCTCGGGGGGTAGCTCCTACAATGAGCAGTTCTTC. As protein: CSASPSGGSSYNEQFF.

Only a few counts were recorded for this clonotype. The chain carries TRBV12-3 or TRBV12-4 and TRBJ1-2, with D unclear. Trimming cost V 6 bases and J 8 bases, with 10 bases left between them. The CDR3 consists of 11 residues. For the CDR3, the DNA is TGTGCCAGCAGAACAGCAGACGGCTACACCTTC. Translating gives CASRTADGYTF.

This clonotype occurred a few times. The CDR3 DNA is TGCAGTGCTGCCATCTATAGTGGCTACACCTTC. This translates into CSAAIYSGYTF. This chain connects TRBV20-1 to TRBJ1-2; D gene unclear. This CDR3 comprises 11 residues. Germline-derived CDR1 and CDR2 are DFQATT and SNEGSKA (reference sequence). Trimming removed 5 bases from V and 7 bases from J, with 11 bases in between.

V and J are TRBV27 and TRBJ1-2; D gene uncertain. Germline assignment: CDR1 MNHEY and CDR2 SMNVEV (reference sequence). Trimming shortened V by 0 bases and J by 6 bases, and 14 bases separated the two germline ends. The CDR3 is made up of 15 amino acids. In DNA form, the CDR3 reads TGTGCCAGCAGTTTATCAGGCCGTTGGCGGGATGGCTACACCTTC. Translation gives CASSLSGRWRDGYTF.

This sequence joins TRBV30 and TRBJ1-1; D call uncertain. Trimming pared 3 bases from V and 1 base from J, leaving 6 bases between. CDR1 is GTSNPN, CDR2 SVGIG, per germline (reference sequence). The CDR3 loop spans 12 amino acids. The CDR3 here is CAWRYGNTEAFF. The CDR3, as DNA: TGTGCCTGGAGGTACGGGAACACTGAAGCTTTCTTT.

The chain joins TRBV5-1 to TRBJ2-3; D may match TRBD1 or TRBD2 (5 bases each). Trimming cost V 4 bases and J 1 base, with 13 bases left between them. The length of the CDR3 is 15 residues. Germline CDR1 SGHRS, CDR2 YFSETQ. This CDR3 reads CASSGSWGRTDTQYF. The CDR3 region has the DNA TGCGCCAGCAGCGGGAGCTGGGGACGCACAGATACGCAGTATTTT.

This chain's CDR3 is CASSHETSGRFGELFF. The CDR3 coding sequence is TGTGCCAGCAGCCACGAGACTAGCGGGAGGTTCGGGGAGCTGTTTTTT. The rearrangement links TRBV3-1 to TRBJ2-2, with 13 bases identical to TRBD2. Germline CDR1 reads LGHDT; CDR2 reads YNNKEL (reference sequence). V gave up 3 bases and J gave up 7 bases; unmatched junction bases: 5. The CDR3 totals 16 residues. The whole variable domain, remainder taken from reference TRBV3-1 and TRBJ2-2, is DTAVSQTPKYLVTQMGNDKSIKCEQNLGHDTMYWYKQDSKKFLKIMFSYNNKELIINETVPNRFSPKSPDKAHLNLHINSLELGDSAVYFCASSHETSGRFGELFFGEGSRLTVL.

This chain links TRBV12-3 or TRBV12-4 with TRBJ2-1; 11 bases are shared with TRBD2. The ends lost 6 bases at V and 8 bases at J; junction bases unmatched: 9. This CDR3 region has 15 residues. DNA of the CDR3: TGTGCCAGCAGCCTCACTAGCGGGAGTCTCCATGAGCAGTTCTTC. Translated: CASSLTSGSLHEQFF.